This T cell receptor (beta chain) was recovered during a study of cytomegalovirus exposure and HLA in healthy donors. The study, taken as a whole, reports: The authors reported that TCR beta sequences could predict HLA-A and HLA-B alleles. These predictions were accurate for most subjects in the first cohort. Later analysis identified 17,000 or so TCR beta sequences associated with HLA alleles, using a false discovery rate threshold of 0.05. Confirmation in vitro established that a few CMV-associated chains were specific for CMV antigens. Productive status was seen about 87% or about 30% of the time for most TCR beta V segments in an earlier analysis.

The V and J ends lost 2 bases and 1 base respectively, with 14 bases between them. CDR1 is SGHDN and CDR2 is FVKESK in the germline V gene. The CDR3 covers 16 residues. As for this clone: The antigen is undetermined.

In the PCR, 60 Vbeta and 13 Jbeta primers were used. Only in-frame clones appear in the TCRdb table, and some are missing; sequencing was by immunoSEQ multiplex PCR. The data show some 170,000 clones, 75% seen once. The clonotype was recovered from a woman aged 50 to 60 in good health and CMV-seropositive. This rearrangement joins TRBV14 to TRBJ2-5; perhaps TRBD2 as D (6 bases). Material for sequencing was PBMCs. CDR3 bases: TGTGCCAGCAGCCAAATCGTAAGGGGACTCCAAGAGACCCAGTACTTC. Translation: CASSQIVRGLQETQYF.